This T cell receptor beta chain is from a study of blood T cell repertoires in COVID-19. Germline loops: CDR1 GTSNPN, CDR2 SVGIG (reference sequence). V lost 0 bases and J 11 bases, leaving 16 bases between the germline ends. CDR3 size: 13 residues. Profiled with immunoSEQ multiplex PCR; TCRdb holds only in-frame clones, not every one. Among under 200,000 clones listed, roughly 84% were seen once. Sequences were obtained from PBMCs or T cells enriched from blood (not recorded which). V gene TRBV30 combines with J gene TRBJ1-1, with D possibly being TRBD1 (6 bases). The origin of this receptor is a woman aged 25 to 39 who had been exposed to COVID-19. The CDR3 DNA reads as TGTGCCTGGAGTGTAGGGACACCCGGAAGGGCTTTCTTT. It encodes CAWSVGTPGRAFF.